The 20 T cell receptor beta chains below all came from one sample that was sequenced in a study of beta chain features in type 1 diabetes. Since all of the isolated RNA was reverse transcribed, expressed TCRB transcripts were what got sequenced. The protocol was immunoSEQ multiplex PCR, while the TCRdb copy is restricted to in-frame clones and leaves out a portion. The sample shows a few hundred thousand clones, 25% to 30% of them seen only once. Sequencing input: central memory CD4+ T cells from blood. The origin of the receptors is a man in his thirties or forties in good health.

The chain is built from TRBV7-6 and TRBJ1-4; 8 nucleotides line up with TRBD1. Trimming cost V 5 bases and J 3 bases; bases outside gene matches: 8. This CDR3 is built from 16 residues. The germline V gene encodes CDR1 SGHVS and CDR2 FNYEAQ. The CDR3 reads CASSPGQGLANEKLFF. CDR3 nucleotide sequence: TGTGCCAGCAGCCCAGGACAGGGTCTAGCTAATGAAAAACTGTTTTTT.

CDR3 in amino acids: CASKQGFGANVLTF. The CDR3 DNA is TGTGCCAGCAAACAGGGGTTCGGGGCCAACGTCCTGACTTTC. The chain uses TRBV6-5 and TRBJ2-6; TRBD1 agrees at 7 bases. V trimming: 7 bases; J trimming: 4 bases; junction bases outside the gene matches: 4. The CDR3 contains 14 residues. Germline lookup yields CDR1 MNHEY and CDR2 SVGAGI.

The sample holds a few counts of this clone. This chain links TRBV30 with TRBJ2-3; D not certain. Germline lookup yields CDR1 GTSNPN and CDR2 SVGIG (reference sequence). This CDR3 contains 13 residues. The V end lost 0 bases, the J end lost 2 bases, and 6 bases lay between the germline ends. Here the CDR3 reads CAWSVQITDTQYF. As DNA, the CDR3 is TGTGCCTGGAGTGTACAGATCACAGATACGCAGTATTTT. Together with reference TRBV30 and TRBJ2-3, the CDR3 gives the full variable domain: SQTIHQWPATLVQPVGSPLSLECTVEGTSNPNLYWYRQAAGRGLQLLFYSVGIGQISSEVPQNLSASRPQDRQFILSSKKLLLSDSGFYLCAWSVQITDTQYFGPGTRLTVL.

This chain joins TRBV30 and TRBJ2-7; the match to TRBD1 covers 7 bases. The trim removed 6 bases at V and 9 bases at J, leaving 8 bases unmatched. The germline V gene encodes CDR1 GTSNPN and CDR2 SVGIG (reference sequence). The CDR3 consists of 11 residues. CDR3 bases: TGTGCCTGTACAGGGGTCACCTCGCAGTACTTC. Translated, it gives CACTGVTSQYF.

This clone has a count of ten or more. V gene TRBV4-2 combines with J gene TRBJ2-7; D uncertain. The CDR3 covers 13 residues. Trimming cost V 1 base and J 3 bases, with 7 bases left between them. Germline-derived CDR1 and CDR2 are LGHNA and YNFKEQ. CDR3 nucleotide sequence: TGTGCCAGCAGCCAAGGGAAAAGCTACGAGCAGTACTTC. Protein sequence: CASSQGKSYEQYF.

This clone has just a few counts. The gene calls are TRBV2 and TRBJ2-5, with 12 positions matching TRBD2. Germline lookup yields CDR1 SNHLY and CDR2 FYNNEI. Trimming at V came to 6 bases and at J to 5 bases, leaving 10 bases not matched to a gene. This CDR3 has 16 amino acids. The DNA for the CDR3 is TGTGCCAGCAGGGGGCGGCTAGCGGGAGGGCTGGAGACCCAGTACTTC. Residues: CASRGRLAGGLETQYF.

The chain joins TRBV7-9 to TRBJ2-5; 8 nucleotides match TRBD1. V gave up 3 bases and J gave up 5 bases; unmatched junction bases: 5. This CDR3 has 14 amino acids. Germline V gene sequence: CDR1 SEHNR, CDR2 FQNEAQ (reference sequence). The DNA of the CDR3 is TGTGCCAGCAGCTTCCCAGGGGGCCGCGAGACCCAGTACTTC. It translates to CASSFPGGRETQYF.

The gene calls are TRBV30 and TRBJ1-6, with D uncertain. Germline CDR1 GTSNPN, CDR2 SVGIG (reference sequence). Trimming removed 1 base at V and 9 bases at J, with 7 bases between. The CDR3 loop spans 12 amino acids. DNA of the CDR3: TGTGCCTGGAGTGAGGTGACTTCACCCCTCCACTTT. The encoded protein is CAWSEVTSPLHF.

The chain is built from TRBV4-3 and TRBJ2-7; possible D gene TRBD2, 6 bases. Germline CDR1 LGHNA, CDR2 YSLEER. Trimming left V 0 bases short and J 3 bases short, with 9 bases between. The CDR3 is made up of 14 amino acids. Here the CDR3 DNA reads TGCGCCAGCAGCCAAGAAAAAGCGGGCTACGAGCAGTACTTC. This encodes CASSQEKAGYEQYF.

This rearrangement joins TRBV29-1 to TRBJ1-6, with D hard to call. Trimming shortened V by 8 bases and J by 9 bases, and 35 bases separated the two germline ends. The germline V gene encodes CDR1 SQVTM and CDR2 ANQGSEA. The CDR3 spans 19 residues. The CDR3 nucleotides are TGCAGCCGCCCCCGGGAAAGGGAAGTCCATTCGGTGTGGAGTTCACCCCTCCACTTT. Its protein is CSRPREREVHSVWSSPLHF.

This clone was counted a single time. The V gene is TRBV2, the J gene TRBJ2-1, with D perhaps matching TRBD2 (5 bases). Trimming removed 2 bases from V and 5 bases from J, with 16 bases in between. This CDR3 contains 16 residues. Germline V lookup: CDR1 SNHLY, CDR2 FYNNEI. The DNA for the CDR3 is TGTGCCAGCAGTGAATGGAGGTTAGTAACGGACAATGAGCAGTTCTTC. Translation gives CASSEWRLVTDNEQFF. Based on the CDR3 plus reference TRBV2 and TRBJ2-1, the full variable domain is EPEVTQTPSHQVTQMGQEVILRCVPISNHLYFYWYRQILGQKVEFLVSFYNNEISEKSEIFDDQFSVERPDGSNFTLKIRSTKLEDSAMYFCASSEWRLVTDNEQFFGPGTRLTVL.

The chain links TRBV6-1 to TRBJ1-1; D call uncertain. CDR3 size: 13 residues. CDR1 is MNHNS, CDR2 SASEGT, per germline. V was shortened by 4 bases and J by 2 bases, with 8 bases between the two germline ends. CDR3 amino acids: CASSGYTNTEAFF. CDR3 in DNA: TGTGCCAGCAGTGGGTACACTAACACTGAAGCTTTCTTT.

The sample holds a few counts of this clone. The chain's CDR3 is CSAPGDLEQYF. For the CDR3, the DNA is TGCAGTGCCCCGGGGGACCTCGAGCAGTACTTC. The chain has TRBV20-1 and TRBJ2-7, with D tentatively TRBD2 (6 bases). The CDR3 has 11 residues. Trimming cost V 6 bases and J 6 bases, with 12 bases left between them. The germline V gene has CDR1 DFQATT and CDR2 SNEGSKA (reference sequence).

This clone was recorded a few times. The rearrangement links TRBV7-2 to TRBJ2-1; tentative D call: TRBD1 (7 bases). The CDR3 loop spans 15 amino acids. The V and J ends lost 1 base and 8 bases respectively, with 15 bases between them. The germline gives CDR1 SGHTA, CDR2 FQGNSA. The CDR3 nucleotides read TGTGCCAGCAGCTTAGGGACAGGACTAAGGGATGAGCAGTTCTTC. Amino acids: CASSLGTGLRDEQFF.

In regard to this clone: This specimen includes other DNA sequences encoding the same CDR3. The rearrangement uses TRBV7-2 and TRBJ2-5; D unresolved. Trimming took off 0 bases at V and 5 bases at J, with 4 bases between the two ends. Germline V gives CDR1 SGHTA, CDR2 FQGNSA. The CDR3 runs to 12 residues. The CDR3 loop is CASSLARETQYF. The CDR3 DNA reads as TGTGCCAGCAGCTTAGCGCGGGAGACCCAGTACTTC.

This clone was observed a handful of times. The CDR3 protein is CSAHTRGGYTF. The DNA of the CDR3 is TGCAGTGCACACACGCGGGGTGGCTACACCTTC. The V and J genes are TRBV20-1 and TRBJ1-2; D not certain. The germline CDR1 and CDR2 sequences are DFQATT and SNEGSKA (reference sequence). The CDR3 contains 11 residues. Trimming took off 6 bases at V and 7 bases at J, with 12 bases between the two ends.

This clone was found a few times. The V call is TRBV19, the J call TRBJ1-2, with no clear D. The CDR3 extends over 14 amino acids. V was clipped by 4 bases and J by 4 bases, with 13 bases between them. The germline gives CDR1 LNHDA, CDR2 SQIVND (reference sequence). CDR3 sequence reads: CASSKRTEFYGYTF. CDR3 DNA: TGTGCCAGTAGTAAGAGAACAGAGTTCTATGGCTACACCTTC.

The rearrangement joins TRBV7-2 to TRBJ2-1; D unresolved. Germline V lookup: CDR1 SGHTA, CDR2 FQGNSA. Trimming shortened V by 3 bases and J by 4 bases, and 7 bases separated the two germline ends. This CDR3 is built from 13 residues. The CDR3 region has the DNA TGTGCCAGCAGCTTGATCAAGTACAATGAGCAGTTCTTC. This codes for CASSLIKYNEQFF.

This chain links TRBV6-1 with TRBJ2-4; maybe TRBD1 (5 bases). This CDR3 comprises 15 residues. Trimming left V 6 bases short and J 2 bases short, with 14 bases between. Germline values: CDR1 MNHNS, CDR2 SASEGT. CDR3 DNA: TGTGCCAGCAGCCAAGGGGTTACGACCAAAAACATTCAGTACTTC. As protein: CASSQGVTTKNIQYF.

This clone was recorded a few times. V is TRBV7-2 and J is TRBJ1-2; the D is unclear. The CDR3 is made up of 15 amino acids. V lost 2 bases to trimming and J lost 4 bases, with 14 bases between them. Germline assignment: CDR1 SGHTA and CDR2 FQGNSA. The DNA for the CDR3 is TGTGCCAGCAGCTTAACCCCGGCCACGGGCTATGGCTACACCTTC. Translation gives CASSLTPATGYGYTF.